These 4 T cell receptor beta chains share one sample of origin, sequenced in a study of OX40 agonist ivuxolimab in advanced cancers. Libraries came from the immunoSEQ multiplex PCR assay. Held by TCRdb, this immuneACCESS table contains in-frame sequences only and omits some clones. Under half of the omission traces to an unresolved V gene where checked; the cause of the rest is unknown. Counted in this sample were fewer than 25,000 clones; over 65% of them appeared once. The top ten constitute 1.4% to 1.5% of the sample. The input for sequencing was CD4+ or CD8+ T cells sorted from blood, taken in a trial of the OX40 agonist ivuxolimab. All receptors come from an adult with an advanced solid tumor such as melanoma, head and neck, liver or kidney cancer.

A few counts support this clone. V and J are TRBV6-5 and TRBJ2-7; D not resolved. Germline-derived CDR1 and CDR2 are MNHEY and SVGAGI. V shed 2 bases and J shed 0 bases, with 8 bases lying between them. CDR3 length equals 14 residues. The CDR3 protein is CASSYTPSSYEQYF. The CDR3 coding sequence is TGTGCCAGCAGTTACACTCCAAGCTCCTACGAGCAGTACTTC.

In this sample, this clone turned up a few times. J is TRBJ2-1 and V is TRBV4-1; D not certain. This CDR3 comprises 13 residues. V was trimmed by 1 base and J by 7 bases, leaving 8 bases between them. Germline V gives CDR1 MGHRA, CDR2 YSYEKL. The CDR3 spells CASSQVSANEQFF. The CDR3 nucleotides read TGCGCCAGCAGCCAAGTCAGTGCTAATGAGCAGTTCTTC.

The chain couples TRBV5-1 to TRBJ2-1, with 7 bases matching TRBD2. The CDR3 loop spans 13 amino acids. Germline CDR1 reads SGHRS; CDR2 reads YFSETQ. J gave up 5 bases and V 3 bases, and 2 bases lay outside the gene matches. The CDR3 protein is CASSWGGDNEQFF. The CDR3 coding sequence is TGCGCCAGCAGCTGGGGGGGAGACAATGAGCAGTTCTTC.

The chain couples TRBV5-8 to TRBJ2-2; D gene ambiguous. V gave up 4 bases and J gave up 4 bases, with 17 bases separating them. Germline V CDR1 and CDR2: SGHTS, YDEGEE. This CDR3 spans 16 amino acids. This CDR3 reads CASSLAPSTITGELFF. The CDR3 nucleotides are TGTGCCAGCAGCCTGGCCCCCAGCACTATCACCGGGGAGCTGTTTTTT.